The rows below give T cell receptor beta chains drawn from one sample of a study of cytomegalovirus exposure and HLA in healthy donors. Data came from immunoSEQ multiplex PCR; TCRdb stores just in-frame clones and leaves some out. The table records approximately 190,000 clones, over 70% of them present only once. Sequences were obtained from PBMCs. These receptors originate from a middle-aged man in good health and CMV-seronegative. Each CDR3 is given with its conserved first and last residue. A D gene is named only where the DNA matches it firmly. The size field is filled for only some rows; it gives once, few, many or a size class.

>TRBJ1-5|NA|TRBD1|TRBV7-2
CASSSTGGIQPQHF
TGTGCCAGCAGCTCAACAGGGGGCATTCAGCCCCAGCATTTT
>TRBJ2-3|NA|TRBD2|TRBV5-4
CASSLVSGTTDTQYF
TGTGCCAGCAGCTTAGTTAGCGGGACCACAGATACGCAGTATTTT
>TRBJ1-4|NA|NA|TRBV30
CAWSGQGSEKLFF
TGTGCCTGGAGTGGGCAGGGAAGTGAAAAACTGTTTTTT
>TRBJ2-7|NA|TRBD1|TRBV5-1
CASSLAVDRLADEQYF
TGCGCCAGCAGCTTGGCCGTGGACAGGCTAGCCGACGAGCAGTACTTC
>TRBJ2-7|NA|NA|TRBV27
CASSFSGIPEQYF
TGTGCCAGCAGTTTTTCGGGGATCCCCGAGCAGTACTTC
>TRBJ2-7|NA|NA|TRBV18
CASSPFAGQPSYEQYF
TGTGCCAGCTCACCGTTCGCGGGACAGCCCTCCTACGAGCAGTACTTC
>TRBJ2-5|NA|TRBD1|TRBV7-2
CASSLVVGTGGETQYF
TGTGCCAGCAGCTTAGTGGTTGGGACAGGGGGCGAGACCCAGTACTTC
>TRBJ2-3|NA|NA|TRBV2
CADKLDTHSVDTQYF
TGTGCCGACAAGTTGGACACCCACTCCGTCGATACGCAGTATTTT
>TRBJ2-2|NA|NA|TRBV7-8
CASSLPGGPPGGELFF
TGTGCCAGCAGCTTACCCGGGGGTCCGCCGGGCGGGGAGCTGTTTTTT
>TRBJ1-4|NA|TRBD1|TRBV7-2
CASSSGQGPPREKLFF
TGTGCCAGCAGCTCCGGACAGGGGCCACCGCGTGAAAAACTGTTTTTT
>TRBJ2-1|NA|NA|TRBV7-3
CASSLWATPSYNEQFF
TGTGCCAGCAGCTTGTGGGCCACCCCCTCCTACAATGAGCAGTTCTTC
>TRBJ1-3|few|NA|TRBV30
CAWSLQGARNTIYF
TGTGCCTGGAGCCTACAAGGGGCGAGAAACACCATATATTTT
>TRBJ1-4|NA|NA|TRBV13
CASSFTGATNEKLFF
TGTGCCAGCAGCTTTACAGGCGCAACTAATGAAAAACTGTTTTTT
>TRBJ2-7|NA|TRBD2|TRBV30
CAWSAAGGLVEQYF
TGTGCCTGGAGCGCAGCGGGGGGCCTAGTTGAGCAGTACTTC
>TRBJ2-7|NA|TRBD2|TRBV4-3
CASSQAGVSREQYF
TGCGCCAGCAGCCAGGCGGGGGTATCGCGGGAGCAGTACTTC
>TRBJ1-1|NA|TRBD1|TRBV7-2
CATGRTGRAVNTEAFF
TGTGCGACCGGGCGGACAGGCAGGGCGGTGAACACTGAAGCTTTCTTT
>TRBJ1-1|NA|NA|TRBV4-3
CASSQDGGFEAFF
TGCGCCAGCAGCCAAGACGGCGGTTTTGAAGCTTTCTTT
>TRBJ1-4|once|NA|TRBV4-2
CASSQGTGTNEKLFF
TGTGCCAGCAGCCAAGGAACGGGAACTAATGAAAAACTGTTTTTT
>TRBJ2-4|NA|NA|TRBV7-9
CASSNPGENIQYF
TGTGCCAGCAGCAACCCGGGGGAGAACATTCAGTACTTC
>TRBJ2-7|few|NA|TRBV7-9
CASSPSGGYEQYF
TGTGCCAGCAGCCCGTCCGGGGGCTACGAGCAGTACTTC
>TRBJ2-7|NA|NA|TRBV6-5
CASSYAGEQYF
TGTGCCAGCAGTTACGCGGGTGAGCAGTACTTC
>TRBJ1-5|NA|TRBD1|TRBV29-1
CSVGQGGNQPQHF
TGCAGCGTTGGACAGGGAGGCAATCAGCCCCAGCATTTT
>TRBJ1-1|NA|NA|TRBV6-5
CASSYSGGAEAFF
TGTGCCAGCAGTTACTCCGGGGGGGCTGAAGCTTTCTTT
>TRBJ1-2|NA|NA|TRBV19
CASRDSNYGYTF
TGTGCCAGTAGAGACAGTAACTATGGCTACACCTTC
>TRBJ2-5|NA|TRBD2|TRBV11-3
CASSFSGGPQETQYF
TGTGCCAGCAGCTTTAGCGGGGGGCCTCAAGAGACCCAGTACTTC
>TRBJ1-1|NA|NA|TRBV27
CATRKGIRTEAFF
TGTGCCACCCGAAAGGGGATTAGAACTGAAGCTTTCTTT
>TRBJ2-1|NA|NA|TRBV10-3
CAISESFGAGVVDEQFF
TGTGCCATCAGTGAGTCTTTTGGGGCAGGGGTTGTAGATGAGCAGTTCTTC
>TRBJ2-2|NA|NA|TRBV30
CAWSESAGELFF
TGTGCCTGGAGTGAAAGCGCCGGGGAGCTGTTTTTT
>TRBJ1-3|NA|TRBD1|TRBV15
CATSRVTGAGNTIYF
TGTGCCACCAGCAGAGTTACAGGGGCCGGAAACACCATATATTTT
>TRBJ1-2|NA|NA|TRBV5-8
CASSAAGPLYGYTF
TGTGCCAGCAGCGCTGCTGGGCCACTCTATGGCTACACCTTC